These 2 T cell receptor beta chains share one sample of origin, sequenced in a study of blood T cell repertoires in COVID-19. This table comes from immunoSEQ multiplex PCR, and its TCRdb copy is limited to in-frame clones, with some not included. The sample yields hundreds of thousands of clones, around four fifths seen once. Material: peripheral blood. The receptors originated from an elderly man with acute or convalescent COVID-19.

This chain uses TRBV27 with TRBJ1-2; maybe TRBD1 (5 bases). From germline, CDR1 is MNHEY and CDR2 SMNVEV (reference sequence). V was cut by 4 bases and J by 6 bases, with 12 bases left in between. The CDR3 is made up of 13 amino acids. In DNA form, the CDR3 reads TGTGCCAGCAGTTCGGGGGGTGGGAATGGCTACACCTTC. It translates to CASSSGGGNGYTF.

This clone is a singleton in its sample. The chain recombines TRBV5-8 with TRBJ1-4, with D perhaps matching TRBD1 (5 bases). The CDR3 loop spans 17 amino acids. The V gene's germline CDR1 is SGHTS and CDR2 YDEGEE. Trimming removed 3 bases at V and 6 bases at J, with 21 bases between. The DNA for the CDR3 is TGTGCCAGCAGCTCCATGATACGCCGGGACTATCATGAAAAACTGTTTTTT. Amino acids: CASSSMIRRDYHEKLFF.